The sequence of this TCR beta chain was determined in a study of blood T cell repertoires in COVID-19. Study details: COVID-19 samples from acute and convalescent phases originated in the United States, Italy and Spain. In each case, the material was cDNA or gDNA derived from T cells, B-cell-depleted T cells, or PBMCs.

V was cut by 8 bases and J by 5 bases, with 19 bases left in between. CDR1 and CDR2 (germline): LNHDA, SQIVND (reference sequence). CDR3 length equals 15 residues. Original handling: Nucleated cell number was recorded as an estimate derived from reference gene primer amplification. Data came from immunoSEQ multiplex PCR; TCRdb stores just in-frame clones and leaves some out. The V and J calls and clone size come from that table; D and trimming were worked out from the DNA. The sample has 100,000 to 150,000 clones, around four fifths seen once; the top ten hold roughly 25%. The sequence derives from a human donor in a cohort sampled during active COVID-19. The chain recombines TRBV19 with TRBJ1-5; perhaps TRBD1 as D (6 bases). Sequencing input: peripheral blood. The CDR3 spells CASGSLQGYDQPQHF. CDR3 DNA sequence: TGTGCCAGTGGAAGCCTACAGGGTTATGATCAGCCCCAGCATTTT.